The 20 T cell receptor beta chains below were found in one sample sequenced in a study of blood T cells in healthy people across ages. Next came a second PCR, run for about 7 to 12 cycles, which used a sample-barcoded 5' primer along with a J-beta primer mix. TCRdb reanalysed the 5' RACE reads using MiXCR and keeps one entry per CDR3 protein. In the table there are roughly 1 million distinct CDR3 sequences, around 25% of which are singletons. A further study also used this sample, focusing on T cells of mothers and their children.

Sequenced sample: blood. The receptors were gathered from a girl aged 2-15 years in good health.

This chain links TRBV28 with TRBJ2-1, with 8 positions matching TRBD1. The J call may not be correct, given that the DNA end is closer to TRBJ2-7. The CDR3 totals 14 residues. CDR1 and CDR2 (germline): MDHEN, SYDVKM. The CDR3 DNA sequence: TGTGCCAGCAGTAGGCCGCAGGGGGCGAACGAGCAGTACTTC. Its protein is CASSRPQGANEQYF.

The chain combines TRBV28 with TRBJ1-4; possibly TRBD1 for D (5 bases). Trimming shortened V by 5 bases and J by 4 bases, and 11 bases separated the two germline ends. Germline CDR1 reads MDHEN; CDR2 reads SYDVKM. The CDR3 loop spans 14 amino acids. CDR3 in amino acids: CASSIRQLNEKLFF. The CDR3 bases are TGTGCCAGCAGTATTCGACAGCTTAATGAAAAACTGTTTTTT.

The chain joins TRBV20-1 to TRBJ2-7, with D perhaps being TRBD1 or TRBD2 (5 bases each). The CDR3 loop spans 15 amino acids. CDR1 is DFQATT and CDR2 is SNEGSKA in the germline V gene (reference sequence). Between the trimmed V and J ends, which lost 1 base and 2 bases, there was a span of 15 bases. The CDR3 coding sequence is TGCAGTGCTAGAGGGTTGGGGGAAATTACCTACGAGCAGTACTTC. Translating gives CSARGLGEITYEQYF.

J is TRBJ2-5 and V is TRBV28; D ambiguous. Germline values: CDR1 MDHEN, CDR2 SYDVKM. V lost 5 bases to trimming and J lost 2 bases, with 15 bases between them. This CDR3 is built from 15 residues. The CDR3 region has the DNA TGTGCCAGCAGTCTGACAAGGATTCATCAAGAGACCCAGTACTTC. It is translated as CASSLTRIHQETQYF.

CDR3 residues: CSASGTSYEQYF. CDR3 nucleotide sequence: TGCAGTGCTAGCGGTACTTCCTACGAGCAGTACTTC. The chain has TRBV20-1 and TRBJ2-5; no firm D call. The DNA matches TRBJ2-7 better at its end, which makes the J call doubtful. The germline V gene encodes CDR1 DFQATT and CDR2 SNEGSKA (reference sequence). The CDR3 length is 12 residues.

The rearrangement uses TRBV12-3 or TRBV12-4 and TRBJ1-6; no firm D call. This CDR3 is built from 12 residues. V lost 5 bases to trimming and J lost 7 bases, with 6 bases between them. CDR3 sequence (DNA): TGTGCCAGCAGTCCTCAGAATTCACCCCTCCACTTT. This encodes CASSPQNSPLHF.

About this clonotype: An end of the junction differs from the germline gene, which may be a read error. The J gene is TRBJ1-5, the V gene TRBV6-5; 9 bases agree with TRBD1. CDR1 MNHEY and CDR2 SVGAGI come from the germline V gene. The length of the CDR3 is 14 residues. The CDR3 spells CVSSLGQGKQPQHF. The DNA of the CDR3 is TGTGTCAGCAGTCTGGGACAGGGCAAGCAGCCCCAGCATTTT.

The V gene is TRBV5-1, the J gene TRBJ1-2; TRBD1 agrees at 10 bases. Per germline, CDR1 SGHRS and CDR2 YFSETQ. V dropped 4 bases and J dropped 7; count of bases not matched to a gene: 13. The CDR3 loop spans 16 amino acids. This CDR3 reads CASSLEPRDRGRGYTF. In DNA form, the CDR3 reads TGCGCCAGCAGCCTCGAACCCCGGGACAGGGGTCGTGGCTACACCTTC.

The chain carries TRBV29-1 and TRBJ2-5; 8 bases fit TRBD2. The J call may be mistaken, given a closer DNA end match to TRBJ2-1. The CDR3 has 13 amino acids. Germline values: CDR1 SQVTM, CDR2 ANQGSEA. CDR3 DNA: TGCAGCGCCCTCGAGGGGACTAGCAATGAGCAGTTCTTC. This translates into CSALEGTSNEQFF.

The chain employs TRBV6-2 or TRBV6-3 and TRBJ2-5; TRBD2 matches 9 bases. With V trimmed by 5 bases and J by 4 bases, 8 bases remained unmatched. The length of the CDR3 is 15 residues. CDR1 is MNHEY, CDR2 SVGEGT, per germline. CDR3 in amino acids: CASSRRHSGGETQYF. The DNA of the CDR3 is TGTGCCAGCAGTCGGCGACATAGCGGGGGAGAGACCCAGTACTTC.

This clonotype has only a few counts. The CDR3 DNA reads TGTGCCAGCAGTTTGAGGCGCCTAGCGGGCAACCAAGAGACCCAGTACTTC. Protein: CASSLRRLAGNQETQYF. J is TRBJ2-5 and V is TRBV13; TRBD2 aligns across 8 bases. This CDR3 region has 17 residues. Germline CDR1 PRHDT, CDR2 FYEKMQ (reference sequence). J was trimmed by 0 bases and V by 6 bases; bases with no gene match: 12.

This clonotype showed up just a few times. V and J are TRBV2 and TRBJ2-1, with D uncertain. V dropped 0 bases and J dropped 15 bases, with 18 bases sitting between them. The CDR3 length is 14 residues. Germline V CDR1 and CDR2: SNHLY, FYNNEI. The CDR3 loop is CASSEAGYAAPGFF. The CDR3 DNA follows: TGTGCCAGCAGTGAAGCGGGCTATGCGGCCCCAGGGTTCTTC. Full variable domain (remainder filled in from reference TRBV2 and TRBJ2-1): EPEVTQTPSHQVTQMGQEVILRCVPISNHLYFYWYRQILGQKVEFLVSFYNNEISEKSEIFDDQFSVERPDGSNFTLKIRSTKLEDSAMYFCASSEAGYAAPGFFGPGTRLTVL.

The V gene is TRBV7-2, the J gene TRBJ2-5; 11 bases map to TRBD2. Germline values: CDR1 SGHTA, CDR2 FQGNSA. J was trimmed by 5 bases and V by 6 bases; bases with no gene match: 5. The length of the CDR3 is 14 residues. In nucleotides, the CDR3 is TGTGCCAGCAGTTATAGCGGGGGGGTGGAGACCCAGTACTTC. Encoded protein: CASSYSGGVETQYF.

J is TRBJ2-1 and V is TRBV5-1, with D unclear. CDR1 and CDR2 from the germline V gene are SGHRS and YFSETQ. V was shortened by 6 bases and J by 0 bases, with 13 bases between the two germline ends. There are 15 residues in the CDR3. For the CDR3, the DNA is TGCGCCAGCACCCCTTTGATGAGCTCCTACAATGAGCAGTTCTTC. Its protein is CASTPLMSSYNEQFF.

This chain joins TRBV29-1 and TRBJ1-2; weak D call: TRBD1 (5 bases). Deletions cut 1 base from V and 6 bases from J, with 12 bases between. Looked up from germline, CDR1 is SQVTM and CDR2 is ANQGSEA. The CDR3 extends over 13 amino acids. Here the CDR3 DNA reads TGCAGCGTTGAAGGGATGGGGGAAGATGGCTACACCTTC. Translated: CSVEGMGEDGYTF.

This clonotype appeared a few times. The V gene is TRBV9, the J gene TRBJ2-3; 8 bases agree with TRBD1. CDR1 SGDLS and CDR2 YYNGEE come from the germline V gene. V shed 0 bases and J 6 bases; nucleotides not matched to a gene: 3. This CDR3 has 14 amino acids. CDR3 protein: CASSVGQGRDTQYF. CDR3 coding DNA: TGTGCCAGCAGCGTAGGACAGGGGCGGGATACGCAGTATTTT.

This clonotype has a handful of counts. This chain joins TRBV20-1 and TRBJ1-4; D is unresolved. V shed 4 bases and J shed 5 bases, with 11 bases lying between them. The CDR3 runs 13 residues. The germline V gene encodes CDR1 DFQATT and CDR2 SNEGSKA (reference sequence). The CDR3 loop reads CSATTGGNEKLFF. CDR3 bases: TGCAGTGCTACAACCGGAGGAAATGAAAAACTGTTTTTT.

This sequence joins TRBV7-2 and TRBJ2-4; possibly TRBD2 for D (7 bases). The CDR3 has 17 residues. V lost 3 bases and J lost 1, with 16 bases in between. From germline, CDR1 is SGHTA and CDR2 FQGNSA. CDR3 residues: CASSLGGTQGAKNIQYF. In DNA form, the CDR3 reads TGTGCCAGCAGCTTGGGGGGGACACAGGGTGCCAAAAACATTCAGTACTTC.

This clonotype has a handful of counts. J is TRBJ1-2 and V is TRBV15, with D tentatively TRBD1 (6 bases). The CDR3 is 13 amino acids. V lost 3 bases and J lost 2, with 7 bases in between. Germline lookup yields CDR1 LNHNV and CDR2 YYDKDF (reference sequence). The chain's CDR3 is CATSSDRNYGYTF. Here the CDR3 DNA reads TGTGCCACCAGCAGTGACAGGAACTATGGCTACACCTTC.

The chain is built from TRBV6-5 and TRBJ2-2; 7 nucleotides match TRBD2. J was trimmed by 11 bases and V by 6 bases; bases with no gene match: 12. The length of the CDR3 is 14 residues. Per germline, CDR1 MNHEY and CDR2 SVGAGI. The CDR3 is CASSKPAGKYELFF. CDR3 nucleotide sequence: TGTGCCAGCAGCAAACCAGCGGGGAAATACGAGCTGTTTTTT.